These T cell receptor beta chains were read from a single sample in a study of cytomegalovirus exposure and HLA in healthy donors. The method was immunoSEQ multiplex PCR; TCRdb's version includes in-frame clones alone and lacks a portion of them. The data show 130,000 to 150,000 clones, with approximately 90% seen just once and less than 7% held by the top ten. What was sequenced was PBMCs. Receptors originate from a woman aged 25 to 39 in good health and CMV-seropositive. CDR3s include the opening cysteine and the closing phenylalanine or tryptophan. The order of the fields is V gene, J gene, D gene, CDR3 protein. D genes are given only for firm matches.

TRBV5-5	TRBJ1-2	TRBD1	CASSLGGGTGGAAGYTF
TRBV7-6	TRBJ2-2	.	CASSPIVGSGTGELFF
TRBV7-9	TRBJ2-3	TRBD2	CASSKPMGLAGPSTDTQYF
TRBV9	TRBJ2-2	.	CASSVGGNTGELFF
TRBV2	TRBJ2-1	.	CASSEGRMNNEQFF
TRBV6-1	TRBJ2-1	.	CASSGWGRSSYNEQFF
TRBV6-6	TRBJ2-4	TRBD1	CASSSQDRVGNIQYF
TRBV2	TRBJ2-1	.	CASSVERIELSSYNEQFF
TRBV13	TRBJ2-5	TRBD1	CASSPGDSSIRETQYF
TRBV5-4	TRBJ1-1	.	CASSEKLRTEAFF
TRBV2	TRBJ2-5	.	CASSEKEFLTQYF
TRBV5-1	TRBJ2-3	TRBD2	CASSLAIAGINTDTQYF
TRBV6-5	TRBJ2-1	.	CASTSNRGQFF
TRBV4-2	TRBJ2-7	TRBD2	CASSQAGQGGGLDEQYF
TRBV9	TRBJ1-4	.	CASSVAPSGGGEKLFF
TRBV4-2	TRBJ2-7	.	CASSQGRREFDEQYF
TRBV2	TRBJ1-5	TRBD1	CASSDLGTGGQPQHF
TRBV27	TRBJ2-7	.	CASSLRFLPSYEQYF
TRBV9	TRBJ2-1	TRBD2	CASRGLAGDLGSYNEQFF
TRBV7-8	TRBJ2-1	TRBD1	CASSYVPGQSYNEQFF
TRBV4-1	TRBJ1-5	.	CASSPQGFNNQPQHF
TRBV29-1	TRBJ2-7	.	CSVEDSSSYEQYF
TRBV18	TRBJ2-2	.	CASSPTGKGNTGELFF
TRBV15	TRBJ1-1	.	CATSPQRWFENTEAFF
TRBV5-1	TRBJ2-7	TRBD1	CASSLGGRQGFSYEQYF
TRBV5-5	TRBJ1-2	TRBD1	CASSLEPGQDYGYTF
TRBV6-4	TRBJ1-2	TRBD1	CASRCRQGVNGYTF
TRBV6-1	TRBJ2-7	.	CASREFGEQYF
TRBV19	TRBJ1-2	.	CASSNPSEGKSGYTF
TRBV10-2	TRBJ2-2	TRBD2	CASRETSGGAHGELFF
TRBV18	TRBJ2-7	TRBD1	CASSLGTAYEQYF
TRBV27	TRBJ1-2	TRBD1	CASSSTGHGYTF
TRBV9	TRBJ2-2	TRBD2	CASSARTGSGSGSTGELFF
TRBV5-1	TRBJ2-5	.	CASSLGGREETQYF
TRBV19	TRBJ2-7	TRBD2	CASSIGLAGVYEQYF
TRBV15	TRBJ2-1	TRBD1	CATSRGPGQGVYNEQFF
TRBV29-1	TRBJ1-2	.	CSVVRQDYGYTF
TRBV27	TRBJ1-2	.	CASRSQGSGYTF
TRBV23-1	TRBJ1-5	TRBD1	CASSLGTGTNQPQHF
TRBV9	TRBJ2-3	TRBD2	CASSGLPSGGPYTQYF
TRBV28	TRBJ1-5	.	CASSSRDYYNQPQHF
TRBV6-1	TRBJ1-4	TRBD1	CASGRRGRGEKLFF
TRBV2	TRBJ1-5	TRBD1	CASSGRTGGAVGNQPQHF
TRBV28	TRBJ2-2	.	CASSYYLNTGELFF
TRBV5-6	TRBJ2-1	.	CASSLAFEQFF
TRBV4-1	TRBJ2-7	.	CASSQDRGNYEQYF
TRBV15	TRBJ2-1	TRBD2	CATSRTSRGAGGHGSYNEQFF
TRBV27	TRBJ2-1	TRBD2	CASSTPTSGGPRGNEQFF
TRBV4-1	TRBJ2-1	.	CASSQDGRANEQFF
TRBV15	TRBJ2-3	TRBD1	CATRAGQGVDTQYF
TRBV10-2	TRBJ2-1	.	CASSDSGSPNEQFF
TRBV27	TRBJ2-5	TRBD2	CASSPPPYGGARETQYF
TRBV6-1	TRBJ1-4	.	CASSVSPGFNEKLFF
TRBV10-3	TRBJ1-2	.	CAISEGAPDGYTF
TRBV7-9	TRBJ1-2	TRBD1	CASSTGTDPHGYTF